A selection of T cell receptor beta chains follows, all from one sample in a study of blood T cell repertoires in COVID-19. Method: immunoSEQ multiplex PCR; TCRdb's copy keeps in-frame clones and lacks some. The sample records approximately 340,000 clones, around 88% being singletons. The specimen was peripheral blood. The source of these receptors is a young man with active or convalescent COVID-19. CDR3s leave out the opening cysteine and the closing phenylalanine or tryptophan.

v_call cdr3_aa
TRBV7-9 ASSLTGMNTGELF
TRBV2 ASSFDRSGNQPQH
TRBV30 ACKTGSASSYNSPLH
TRBV27 ASSLSRNYEQY
TRBV21-1 ASSKAPGTGDQPQH
TRBV5-1 ASNPGHGDEQY
TRBV14 ASSHPIGGNTEAF
TRBV7-2 ASGRIAGGTGYNEQF
TRBV18 ASSPGLADYNEQF
TRBV3-1/TRBV3-2 ASSQGQGGNQPQH
TRBV9 ASSVATSAGELF
TRBV4-2 ASSQDRDRVGNIQY
TRBV2 ASAGTSGSNEQF
TRBV4-3 ASSRSESAYNEQF
TRBV15 ATSRGGQGSYSYNEQF
TRBV3-1/TRBV3-2 ATRPVADSYEQY
TRBV30 AWTPRSAEQF
TRBV3-1/TRBV3-2 ASSQDPTEYEKLF
TRBV6-6 ASSLLAGDLETQY
TRBV19 ASRTGELGRDTQY